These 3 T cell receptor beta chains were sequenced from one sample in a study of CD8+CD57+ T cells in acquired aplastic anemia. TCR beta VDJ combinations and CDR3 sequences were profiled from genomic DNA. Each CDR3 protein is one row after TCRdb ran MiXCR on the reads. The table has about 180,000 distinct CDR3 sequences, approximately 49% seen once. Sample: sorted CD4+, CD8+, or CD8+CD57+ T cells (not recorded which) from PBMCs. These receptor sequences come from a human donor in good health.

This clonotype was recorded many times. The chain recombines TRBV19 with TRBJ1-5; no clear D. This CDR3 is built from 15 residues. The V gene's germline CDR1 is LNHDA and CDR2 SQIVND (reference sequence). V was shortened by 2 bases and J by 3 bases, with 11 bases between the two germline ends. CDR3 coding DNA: TGTGCCAGTAGTATAATCCAGGCGACCAATCAGCCCCAGCATTTT. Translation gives CASSIIQATNQPQHF. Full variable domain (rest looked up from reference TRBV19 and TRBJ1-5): DGGITQSPKYLFRKEGQNVTLSCEQNLNHDAMYWYRQDPGQGLRLIYYSQIVNDFQKGDIAEGYSVSREKKESFPLTVTSAQKNPTAFYLCASSIIQATNQPQHFGDGTRLSIL.

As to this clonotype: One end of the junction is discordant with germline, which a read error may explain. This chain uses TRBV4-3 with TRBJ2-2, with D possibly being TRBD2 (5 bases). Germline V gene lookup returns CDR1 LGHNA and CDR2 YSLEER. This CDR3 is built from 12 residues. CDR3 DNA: TGCGCCAGCAGCCGACTAACCGGGGAGCTGTTGTTT. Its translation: CASSRLTGELLF.

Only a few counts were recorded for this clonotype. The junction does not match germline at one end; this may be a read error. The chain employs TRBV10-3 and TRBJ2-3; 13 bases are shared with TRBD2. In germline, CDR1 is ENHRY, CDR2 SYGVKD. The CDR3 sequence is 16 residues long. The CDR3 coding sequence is TGTGCCAGCAGTCCGTCGACTAGCGGGAGGAGAAATACGCAGTATTTT. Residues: CASSPSTSGRRNTQYF.